The 4 T cell receptor beta chains listed next were all sequenced from one sample in a study of T cell responses to AZD1222 COVID-19 vaccine. Data came from immunoSEQ multiplex PCR; TCRdb stores just in-frame clones and leaves some out. The data hold 100,000 to 150,000 clones, with about 92% observed a single time. Sequences were derived from peripheral blood, sampled on day 0 of MenACWY control vaccination. The receptors come from an adult in good health.

The chain has TRBV21-1 and TRBJ1-2; the D segment call TRBD1 is taken from the table without a DNA check. TRBV21-1 is flagged as a pseudogene. The length of the CDR3 is 18 residues. This CDR3 reads CASSKRDRRPFYRYGYTF. CDR3 in DNA: TGTGCCAGCAGCAAGAGAGACAGGCGGCCCTTTTATCGCTATGGCTACACCTTC.

This clone has only one observation. This sequence joins TRBV7-6 and TRBJ2-3; TRBD2 might be the D (6 bases). Trimming removed 5 bases at V and 3 bases at J, with 21 bases between. The CDR3 is made up of 17 amino acids. In germline, CDR1 is SGHVS, CDR2 FNYEAQ. CDR3 nucleotides: TGTGCCAGCAGCCACCCTTTTAGCGGCCTAGGAACAGATACGCAGTATTTT. It encodes CASSHPFSGLGTDTQYF. The full variable domain, in which reference TRBV7-6 and TRBJ2-3 provide the parts outside the CDR3, is GAGVSQSPRYKVTKRGQDVALRCDPISGHVSLYWYRQALGQGPEFLTYFNYEAQQDKSGLPNDRFSAERPEGSISTLTIQRTEQRDSAMYRCASSHPFSGLGTDTQYFGPGTRLTVL.

This clone has a single count. This rearrangement joins TRBV7-2 to TRBJ1-5; D may be TRBD1 (6 bases). Germline V gives CDR1 SGHTA, CDR2 FQGNSA. V was clipped by 1 base and J by 9 bases, with 16 bases between them. This CDR3 spans 15 amino acids. CDR3 DNA sequence: TGTGCCAGCAGCTTAGAAGGGGGAGGACGTCCGCCCCAGCATTTT. Its translation: CASSLEGGGRPPQHF. Drawing the rest from reference TRBV7-2 and TRBJ1-5, the complete variable domain is GAGVSQSPSNKVTEKGKDVELRCDPISGHTALYWYRQSLGQGLEFLIYFQGNSAPDKSGLPSDRFSAERTGGSVSTLTIQRTQQEDSAVYLCASSLEGGGRPPQHFGDGTRLSIL.

The CDR3 sequence: CASSIWGSNQPQHF. CDR3 bases: TGTGCCAGTAGTATATGGGGGAGCAATCAGCCCCAGCATTTT. This rearrangement joins TRBV19 to TRBJ1-5; tentative D call: TRBD1 (5 bases). This CDR3 comprises 14 residues. The germline V and J ends were trimmed by 2 bases and 1 base, with 6 bases remaining between them. CDR1 and CDR2 from the germline V gene are LNHDA and SQIVND (reference sequence). Variable domain in full (rest from reference TRBV19 and TRBJ1-5): DGGITQSPKYLFRKEGQNVTLSCEQNLNHDAMYWYRQDPGQGLRLIYYSQIVNDFQKGDIAEGYSVSREKKESFPLTVTSAQKNPTAFYLCASSIWGSNQPQHFGDGTRLSIL.